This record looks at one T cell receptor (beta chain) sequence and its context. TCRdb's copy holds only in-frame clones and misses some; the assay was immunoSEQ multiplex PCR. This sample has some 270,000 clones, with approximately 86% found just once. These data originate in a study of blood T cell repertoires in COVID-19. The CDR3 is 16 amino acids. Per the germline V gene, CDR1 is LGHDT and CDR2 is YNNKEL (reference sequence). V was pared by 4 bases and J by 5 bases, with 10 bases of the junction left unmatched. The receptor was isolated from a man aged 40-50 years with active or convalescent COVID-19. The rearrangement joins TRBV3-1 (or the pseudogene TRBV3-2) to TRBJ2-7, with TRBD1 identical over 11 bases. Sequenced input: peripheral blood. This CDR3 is CASSLGQGGLGDEQYF. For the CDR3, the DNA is TGTGCCAGCAGCCTGGGACAGGGGGGACTTGGGGACGAGCAGTACTTC.